This entry features one T cell receptor beta chain sequence. The protocol was immunoSEQ multiplex PCR, while the TCRdb copy is restricted to in-frame clones and leaves out a portion. This sample carries over 450,000 clones, 89% of them seen once, and the ten largest clones take around 0.9%. The record originates from a study of blood T cell repertoires in COVID-19. CDR1 and CDR2 (germline): SGHDN, FVKESK. This CDR3 contains 13 residues. The J segment lost 14 bases and the V segment lost 2 bases, leaving 9 bases of the junction unmatched. The receptor was derived from a man between 18 and 35 years old with COVID-19, enrolled during active disease. Sequencing was performed on peripheral blood. The chain combines TRBV14 with TRBJ2-1; 7 bases match TRBD1. The CDR3 protein is CASSQFTGTDKFF. The CDR3 coding sequence is TGTGCCAGCAGCCAATTTACCGGGACAGATAAGTTCTTC.